This T cell receptor beta chain was captured in a study of blood T cell repertoires in COVID-19. Overall study context: The cDNA or gDNA used as material had been derived from T cells, B-cell-depleted T cells, or PBMCs.

V lost 4 bases, J lost 1 base, and 11 bases lay in between. CDR1 is MNHNY and CDR2 is SVGAGI in the germline V gene (reference sequence). CDR3 length: 15 residues. Assay: immunoSEQ multiplex PCR; the TCRdb copy retains only in-frame clones and omits some. The table lists under 250,000 clones, about nine tenths of them singletons. The TCR was taken from a man aged 25 to 40 with COVID-19, enrolled during active disease. V gene TRBV6-6 combines with J gene TRBJ1-5; TRBD1 might be the D (5 bases). The sample taken for sequencing was peripheral blood. The CDR3 sequence is CASSLWEGSNQPQHF. The CDR3 DNA reads as TGTGCCAGCAGTTTATGGGAGGGGAGCAATCAGCCCCAGCATTTT.